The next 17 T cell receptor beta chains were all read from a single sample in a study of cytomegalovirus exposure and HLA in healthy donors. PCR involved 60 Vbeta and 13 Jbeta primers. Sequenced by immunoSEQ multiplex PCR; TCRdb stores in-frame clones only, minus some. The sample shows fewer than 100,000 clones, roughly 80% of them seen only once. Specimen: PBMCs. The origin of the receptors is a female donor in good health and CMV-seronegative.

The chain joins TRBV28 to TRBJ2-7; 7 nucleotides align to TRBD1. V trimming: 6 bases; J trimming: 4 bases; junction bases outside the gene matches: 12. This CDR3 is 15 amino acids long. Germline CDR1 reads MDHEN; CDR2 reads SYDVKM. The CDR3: CASSPRRDRGYEQYF. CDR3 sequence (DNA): TGTGCCAGCAGCCCAAGACGGGACAGAGGGTACGAGCAGTACTTC. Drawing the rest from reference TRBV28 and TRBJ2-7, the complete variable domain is DVKVTQSSRYLVKRTGEKVFLECVQDMDHENMFWYRQDPGLGLRLIYFSYDVKMKEKGDIPEGYSVSREKKERFSLILESASTNQTSMYLCASSPRRDRGYEQYFGPGTRLTVT.

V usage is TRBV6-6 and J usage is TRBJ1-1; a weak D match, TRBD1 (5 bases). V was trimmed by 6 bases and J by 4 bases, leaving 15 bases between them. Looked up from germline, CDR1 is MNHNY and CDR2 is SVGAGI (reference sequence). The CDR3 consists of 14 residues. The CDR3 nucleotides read TGTGCCAGCAGGTCGTGGGGGGGAGGCACTGAAGCTTTCTTT. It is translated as CASRSWGGGTEAFF.

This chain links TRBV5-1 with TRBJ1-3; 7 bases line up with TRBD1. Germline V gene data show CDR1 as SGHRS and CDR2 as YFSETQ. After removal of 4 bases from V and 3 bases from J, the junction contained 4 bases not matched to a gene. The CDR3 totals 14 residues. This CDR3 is CASSATGFGNTIYF. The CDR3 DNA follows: TGCGCCAGCAGCGCGACAGGGTTTGGAAACACCATATATTTT.

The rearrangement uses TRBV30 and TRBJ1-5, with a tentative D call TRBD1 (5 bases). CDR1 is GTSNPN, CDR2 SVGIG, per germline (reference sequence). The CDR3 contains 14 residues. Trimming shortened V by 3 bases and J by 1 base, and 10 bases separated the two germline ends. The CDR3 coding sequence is TGTGCCTGGAGCCTTGACAGCAGCAATCAGCCCCAGCATTTT. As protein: CAWSLDSSNQPQHF.

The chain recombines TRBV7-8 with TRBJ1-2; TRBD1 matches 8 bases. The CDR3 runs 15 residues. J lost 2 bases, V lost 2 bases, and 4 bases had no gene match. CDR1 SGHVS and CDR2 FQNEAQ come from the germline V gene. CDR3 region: CASSLWGTGNYGYTF. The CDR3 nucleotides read TGTGCCAGCAGCTTATGGGGGACAGGCAACTATGGCTACACCTTC. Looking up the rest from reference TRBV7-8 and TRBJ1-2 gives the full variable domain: GAGVSQSPRYKVAKRGQDVALRCDPISGHVSLFWYQQALGQGPEFLTYFQNEAQLDKSGLPSDRFFAERPEGSVSTLKIQRTQQEDSAVYLCASSLWGTGNYGYTFGSGTRLTVV.

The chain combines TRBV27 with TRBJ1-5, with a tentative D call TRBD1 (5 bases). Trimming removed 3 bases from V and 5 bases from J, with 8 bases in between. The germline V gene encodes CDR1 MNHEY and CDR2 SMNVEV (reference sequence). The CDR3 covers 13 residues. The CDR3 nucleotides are TGTGCCAGCAGTTTTGGGGGGTATCAGCCCCAGCATTTT. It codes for CASSFGGYQPQHF.

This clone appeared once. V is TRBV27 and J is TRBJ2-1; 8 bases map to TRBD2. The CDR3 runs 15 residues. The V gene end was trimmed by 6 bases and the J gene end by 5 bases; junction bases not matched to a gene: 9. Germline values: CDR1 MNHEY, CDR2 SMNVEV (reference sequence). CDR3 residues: CASSPSGGPNNEQFF. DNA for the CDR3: TGTGCCAGCAGCCCTTCGGGAGGGCCGAACAATGAGCAGTTCTTC.

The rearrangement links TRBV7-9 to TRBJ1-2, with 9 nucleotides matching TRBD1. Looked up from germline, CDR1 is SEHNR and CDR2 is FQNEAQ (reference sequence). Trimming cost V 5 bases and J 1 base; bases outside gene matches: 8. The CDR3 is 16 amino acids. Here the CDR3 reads CASSPRDRAYNYGYTF. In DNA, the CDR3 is TGTGCCAGCAGCCCCCGGGACAGGGCATATAACTATGGCTACACCTTC.

CDR3 protein: CASSRNRENQPQYF. CDR3 nucleotide sequence: TGTGCCAGCTCACGCAACAGGGAGAATCAGCCCCAGTATTTT. This sequence joins TRBV18 and TRBJ1-5; D is perhaps TRBD1 (6 bases). The J call may be wrong; the DNA end is better matched by TRBJ2-3. This CDR3 spans 14 amino acids. The germline V gene encodes CDR1 KGHSH and CDR2 LQKENI.

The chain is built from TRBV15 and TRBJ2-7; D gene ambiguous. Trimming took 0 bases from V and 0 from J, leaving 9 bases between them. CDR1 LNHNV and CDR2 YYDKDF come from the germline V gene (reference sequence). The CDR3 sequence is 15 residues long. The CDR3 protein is CATSREQSSSYEQYF. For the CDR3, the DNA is TGTGCCACCAGCAGAGAACAGTCGAGCTCCTACGAGCAGTACTTC.

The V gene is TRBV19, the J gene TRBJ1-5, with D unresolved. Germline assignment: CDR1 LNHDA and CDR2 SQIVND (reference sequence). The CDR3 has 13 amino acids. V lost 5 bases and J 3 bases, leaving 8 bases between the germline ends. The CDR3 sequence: CASSPRPNQPQHF. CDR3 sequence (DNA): TGTGCCAGTAGTCCGCGTCCCAATCAGCCCCAGCATTTT.

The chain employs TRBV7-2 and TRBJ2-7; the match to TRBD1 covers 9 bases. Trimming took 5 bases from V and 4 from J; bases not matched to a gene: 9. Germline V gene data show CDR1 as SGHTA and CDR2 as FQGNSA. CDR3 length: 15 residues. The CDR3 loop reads CASSLTSDRGYEQYF. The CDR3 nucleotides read TGTGCCAGCAGCCTAACCTCGGACAGGGGATACGAGCAGTACTTC.

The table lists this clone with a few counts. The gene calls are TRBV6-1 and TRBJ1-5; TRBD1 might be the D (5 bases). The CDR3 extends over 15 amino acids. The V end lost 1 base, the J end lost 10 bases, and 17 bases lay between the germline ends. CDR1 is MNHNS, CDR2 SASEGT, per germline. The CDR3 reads CASSEGQWAMFPQHF. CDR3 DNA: TGTGCCAGCAGTGAAGGACAGTGGGCAATGTTTCCCCAGCATTTT.

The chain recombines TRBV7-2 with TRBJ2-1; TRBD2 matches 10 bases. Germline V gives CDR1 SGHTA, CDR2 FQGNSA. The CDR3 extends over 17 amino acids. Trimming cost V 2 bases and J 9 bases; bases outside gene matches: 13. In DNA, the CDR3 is TGTGCCAGCAGCTTACTGGCCACTAGCGGGAAAAGAGGTGAGCAGTTCTTC. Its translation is CASSLLATSGKRGEQFF.

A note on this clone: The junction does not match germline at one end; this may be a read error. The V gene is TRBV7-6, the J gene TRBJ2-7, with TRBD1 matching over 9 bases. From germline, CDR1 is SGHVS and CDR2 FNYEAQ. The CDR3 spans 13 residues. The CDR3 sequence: CASGGQGLYEQYF. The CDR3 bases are TGTGCCAGCGGGGGACAGGGTCTCTACGAGCAGTATTTC.

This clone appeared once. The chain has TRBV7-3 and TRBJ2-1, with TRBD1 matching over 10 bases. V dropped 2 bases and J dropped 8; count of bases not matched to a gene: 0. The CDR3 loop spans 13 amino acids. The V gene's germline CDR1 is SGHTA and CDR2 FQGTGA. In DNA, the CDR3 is TGTGCCAGCAGCTTAGGACAGGGGGATGAGCAGTTCTTC. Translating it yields CASSLGQGDEQFF.

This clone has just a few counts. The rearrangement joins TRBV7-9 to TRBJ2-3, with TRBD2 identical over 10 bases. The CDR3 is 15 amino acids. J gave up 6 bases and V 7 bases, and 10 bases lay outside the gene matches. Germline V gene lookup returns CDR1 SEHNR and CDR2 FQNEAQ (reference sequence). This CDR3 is CASTETSGLWDTQYF. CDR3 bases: TGTGCCAGCACCGAGACTAGCGGGTTGTGGGATACGCAGTATTTT. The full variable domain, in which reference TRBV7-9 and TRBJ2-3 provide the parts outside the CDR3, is DTGVSQNPRHKITKRGQNVTFRCDPISEHNRLYWYRQTLGQGPEFLTYFQNEAQLEKSRLLSDRFSAERPKGSFSTLEIQRTEQGDSAMYLCASTETSGLWDTQYFGPGTRLTVL.